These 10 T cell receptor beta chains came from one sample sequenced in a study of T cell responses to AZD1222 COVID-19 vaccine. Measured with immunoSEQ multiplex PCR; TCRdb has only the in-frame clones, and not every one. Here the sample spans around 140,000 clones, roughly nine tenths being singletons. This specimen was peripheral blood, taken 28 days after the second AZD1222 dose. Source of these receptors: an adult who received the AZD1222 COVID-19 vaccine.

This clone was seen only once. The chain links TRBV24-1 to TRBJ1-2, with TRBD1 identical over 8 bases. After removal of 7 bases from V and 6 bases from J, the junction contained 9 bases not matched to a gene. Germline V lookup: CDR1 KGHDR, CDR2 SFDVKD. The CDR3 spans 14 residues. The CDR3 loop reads CATRGAGGMDGYTF. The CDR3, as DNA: TGTGCCACCAGAGGGGCAGGGGGCATGGATGGCTACACCTTC.

CDR3 in amino acids: CASSPPGLAEQFF. The CDR3 region has the DNA TGTGCCAGCAGCCCCCCGGGTCTAGCTGAGCAGTTCTTC. This chain uses TRBV11-3 with TRBJ2-1; D is possibly TRBD2 (5 bases). The CDR3 contains 13 residues. The germline V gene has CDR1 SGHNT and CDR2 YENEEA. The V gene lost 5 bases and the J gene lost 9 bases, with 14 bases spanning the gap.

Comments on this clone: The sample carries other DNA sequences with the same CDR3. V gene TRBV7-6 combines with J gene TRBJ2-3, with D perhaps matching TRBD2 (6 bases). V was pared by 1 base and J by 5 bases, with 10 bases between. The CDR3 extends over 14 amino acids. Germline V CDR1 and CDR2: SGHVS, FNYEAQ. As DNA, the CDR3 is TGTGCCAGCAGCTTAGGGCAGGGAGGAGATACGCAGTATTTT. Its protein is CASSLGQGGDTQYF.

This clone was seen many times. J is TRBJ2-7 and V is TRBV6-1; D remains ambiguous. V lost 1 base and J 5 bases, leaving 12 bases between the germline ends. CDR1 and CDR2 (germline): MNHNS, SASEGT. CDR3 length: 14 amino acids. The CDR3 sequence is CASSEGNEAHEQYF. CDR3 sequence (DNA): TGTGCCAGCAGTGAAGGAAACGAGGCCCACGAGCAGTACTTC.

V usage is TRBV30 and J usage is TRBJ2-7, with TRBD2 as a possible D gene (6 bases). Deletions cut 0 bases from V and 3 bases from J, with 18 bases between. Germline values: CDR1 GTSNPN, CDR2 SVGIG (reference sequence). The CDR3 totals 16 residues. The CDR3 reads CAWSVNLGQGGYEQYF. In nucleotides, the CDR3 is TGTGCCTGGAGTGTAAATCTAGGGCAGGGAGGCTACGAGCAGTACTTC.

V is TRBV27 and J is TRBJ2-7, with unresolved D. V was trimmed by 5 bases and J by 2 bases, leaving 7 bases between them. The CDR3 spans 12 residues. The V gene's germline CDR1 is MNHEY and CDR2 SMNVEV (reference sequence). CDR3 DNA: TGTGCCAGCAGTAGAGGAACCTACGAGCAGTACTTC. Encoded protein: CASSRGTYEQYF.

As DNA, the CDR3 is TGTGCCAGCAGCTTGCGGAGGGTGAACACCGGGGAGCTGTTTTTT. It codes for CASSLRRVNTGELFF. The chain combines TRBV5-8 with TRBJ2-2; perhaps TRBD2 as D (6 bases). The CDR3 length is 15 residues. Germline values: CDR1 SGHTS, CDR2 YDEGEE. Trimming stripped 1 base from V and 1 base from J, with 8 bases between.

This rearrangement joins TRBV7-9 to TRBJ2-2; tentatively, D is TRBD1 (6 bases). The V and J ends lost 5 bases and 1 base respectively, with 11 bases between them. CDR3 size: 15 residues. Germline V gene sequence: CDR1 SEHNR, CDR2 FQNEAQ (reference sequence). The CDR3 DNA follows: TGTGCCAGCAGCCGTAGGACAGTGAACACCGGGGAGCTGTTTTTT. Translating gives CASSRRTVNTGELFF.

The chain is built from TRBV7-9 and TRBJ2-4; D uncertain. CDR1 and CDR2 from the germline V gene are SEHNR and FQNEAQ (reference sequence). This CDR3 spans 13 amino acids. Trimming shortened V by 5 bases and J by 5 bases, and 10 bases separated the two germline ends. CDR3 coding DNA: TGTGCCAGCAGCCCAATGCACCAAAACATTCAGTACTTC. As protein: CASSPMHQNIQYF.

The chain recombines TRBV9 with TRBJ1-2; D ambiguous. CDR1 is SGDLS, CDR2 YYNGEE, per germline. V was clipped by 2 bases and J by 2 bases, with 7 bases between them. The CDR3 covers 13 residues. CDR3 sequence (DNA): TGTGCCAGCAGCGTTGTGGAAAACTATGGCTACACCTTC. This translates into CASSVVENYGYTF.